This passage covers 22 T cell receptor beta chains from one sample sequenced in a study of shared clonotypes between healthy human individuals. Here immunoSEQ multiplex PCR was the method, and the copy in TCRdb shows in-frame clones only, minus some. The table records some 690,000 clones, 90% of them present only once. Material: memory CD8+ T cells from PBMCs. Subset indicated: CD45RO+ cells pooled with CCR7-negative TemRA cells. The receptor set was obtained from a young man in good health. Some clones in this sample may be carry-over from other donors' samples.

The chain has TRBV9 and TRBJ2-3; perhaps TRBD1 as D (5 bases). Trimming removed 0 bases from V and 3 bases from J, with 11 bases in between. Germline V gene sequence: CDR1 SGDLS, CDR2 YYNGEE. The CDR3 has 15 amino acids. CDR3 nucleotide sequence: TGTGCCAGCAGCGTAGCTGCAGGGATGACAGATACGCAGTATTTT. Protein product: CASSVAAGMTDTQYF.

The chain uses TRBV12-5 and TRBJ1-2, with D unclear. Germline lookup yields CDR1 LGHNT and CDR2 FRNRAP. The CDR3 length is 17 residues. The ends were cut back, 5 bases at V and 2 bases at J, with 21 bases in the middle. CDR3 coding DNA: TGTGCTAGTGGTCCCACCGATTCTCGTGGGGAGAACTATGGCTACACCTTC. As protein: CASGPTDSRGENYGYTF.

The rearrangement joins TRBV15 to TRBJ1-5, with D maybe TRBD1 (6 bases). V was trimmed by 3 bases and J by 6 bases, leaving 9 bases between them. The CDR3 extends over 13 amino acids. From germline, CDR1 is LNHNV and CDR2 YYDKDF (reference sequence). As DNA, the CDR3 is TGTGCCACCAGCAGTCAAGGGGGTCAGCCCCAGCATTTT. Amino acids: CATSSQGGQPQHF.

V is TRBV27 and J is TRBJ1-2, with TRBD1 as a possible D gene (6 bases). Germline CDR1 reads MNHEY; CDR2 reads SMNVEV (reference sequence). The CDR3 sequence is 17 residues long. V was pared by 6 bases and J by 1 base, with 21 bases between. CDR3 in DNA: TGTGCCAGCAGGGCCCGGGGGCCAGCCGGGGGTAACTATGGCTACACCTTC. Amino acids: CASRARGPAGGNYGYTF.

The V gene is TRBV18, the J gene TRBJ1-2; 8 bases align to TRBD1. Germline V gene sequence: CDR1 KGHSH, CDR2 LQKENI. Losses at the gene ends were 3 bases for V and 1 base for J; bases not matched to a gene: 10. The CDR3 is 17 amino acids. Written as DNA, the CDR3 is TGTGCCAGCTCACCGGGACAGGCGAACTACCTTAACTATGGCTACACCTTC. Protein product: CASSPGQANYLNYGYTF.

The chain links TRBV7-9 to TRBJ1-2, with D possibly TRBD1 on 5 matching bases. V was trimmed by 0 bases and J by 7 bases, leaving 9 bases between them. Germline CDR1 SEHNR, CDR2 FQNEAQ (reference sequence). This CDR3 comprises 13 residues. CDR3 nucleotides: TGTGCCAGCAGCTTAGCGGGGGGGAGTGGCTACACCTTC. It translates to CASSLAGGSGYTF.

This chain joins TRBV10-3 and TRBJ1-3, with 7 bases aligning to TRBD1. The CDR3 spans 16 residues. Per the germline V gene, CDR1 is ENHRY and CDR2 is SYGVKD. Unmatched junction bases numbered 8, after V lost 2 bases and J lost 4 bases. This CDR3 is CAISEIQEQGGNTIYF. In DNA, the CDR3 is TGTGCCATCAGTGAGATACAGGAACAGGGGGGAAACACCATATATTTT.

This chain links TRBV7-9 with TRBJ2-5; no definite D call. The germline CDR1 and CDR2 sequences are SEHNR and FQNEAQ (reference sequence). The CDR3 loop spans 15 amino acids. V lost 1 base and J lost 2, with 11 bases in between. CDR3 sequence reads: CASSLVGQSQETQYF. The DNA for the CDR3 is TGTGCCAGCAGCTTAGTAGGGCAGTCTCAAGAGACCCAGTACTTC.

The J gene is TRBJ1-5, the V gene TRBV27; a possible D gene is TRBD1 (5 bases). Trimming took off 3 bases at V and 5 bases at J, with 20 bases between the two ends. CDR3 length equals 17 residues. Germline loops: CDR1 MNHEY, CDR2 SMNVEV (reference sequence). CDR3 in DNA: TGTGCCAGCAGTTTTTTGAGGGACCCGGGTGGGCATCAGCCCCAGCATTTT. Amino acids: CASSFLRDPGGHQPQHF.

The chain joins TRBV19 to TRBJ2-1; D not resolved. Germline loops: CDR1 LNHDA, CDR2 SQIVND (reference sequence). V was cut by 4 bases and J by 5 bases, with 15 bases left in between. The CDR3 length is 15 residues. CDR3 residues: CASSTWNYGDNEQFF. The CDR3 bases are TGTGCCAGTAGTACGTGGAACTATGGGGACAATGAGCAGTTCTTC.

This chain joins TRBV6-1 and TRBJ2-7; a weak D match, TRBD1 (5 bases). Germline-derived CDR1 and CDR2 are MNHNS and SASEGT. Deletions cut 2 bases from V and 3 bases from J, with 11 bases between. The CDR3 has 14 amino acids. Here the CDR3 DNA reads TGTGCCAGCAGTGAAAGGGGCAGGATCTACGAGCAGTACTTC. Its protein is CASSERGRIYEQYF.

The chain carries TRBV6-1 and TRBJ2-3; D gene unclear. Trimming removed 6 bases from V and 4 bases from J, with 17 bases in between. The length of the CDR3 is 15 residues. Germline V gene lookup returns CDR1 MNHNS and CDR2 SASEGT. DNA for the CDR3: TGTGCCAGCAGATTCAACCGGGCCCTTCCAGATACGCAGTATTTT. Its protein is CASRFNRALPDTQYF.

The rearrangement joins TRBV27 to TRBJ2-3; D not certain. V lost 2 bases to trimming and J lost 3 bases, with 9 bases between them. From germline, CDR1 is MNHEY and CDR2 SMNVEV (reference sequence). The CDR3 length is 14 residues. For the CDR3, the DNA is TGTGCCAGCAGTTTACTAGTTCCAACAGATACGCAGTATTTT. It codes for CASSLLVPTDTQYF.

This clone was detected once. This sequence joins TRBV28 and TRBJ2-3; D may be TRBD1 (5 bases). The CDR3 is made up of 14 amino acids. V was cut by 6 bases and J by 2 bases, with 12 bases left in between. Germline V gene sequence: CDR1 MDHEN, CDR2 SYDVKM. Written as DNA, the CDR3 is TGTGCCAGCAGCCCGACAGATACCACAGATACGCAGTATTTT. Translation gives CASSPTDTTDTQYF.

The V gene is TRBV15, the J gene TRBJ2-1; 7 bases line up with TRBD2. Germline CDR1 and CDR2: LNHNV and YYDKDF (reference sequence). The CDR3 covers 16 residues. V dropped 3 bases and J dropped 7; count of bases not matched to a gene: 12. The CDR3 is CATSSIPGRPNNEQFF. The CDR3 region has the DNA TGTGCCACCAGCAGTATTCCCGGGAGGCCCAATAATGAGCAGTTCTTC.

The CDR3 nucleotides read TGTGCCAGCAGCTCTGGGGCGGGCACTGAAGCTTTCTTT. Its protein product is CASSSGAGTEAFF. The gene calls are TRBV13 and TRBJ1-1; tentatively, D is TRBD1 (5 bases). Germline CDR1 and CDR2: PRHDT and FYEKMQ (reference sequence). The CDR3 consists of 13 residues. V lost 4 bases, J lost 4 bases, and 10 bases lay in between.

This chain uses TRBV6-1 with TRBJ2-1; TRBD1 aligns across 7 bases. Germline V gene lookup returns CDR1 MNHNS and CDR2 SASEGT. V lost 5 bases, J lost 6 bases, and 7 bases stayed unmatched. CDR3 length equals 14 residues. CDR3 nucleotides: TGTGCCAGCAGTTTAGGGGGCGGCCCCAATGAGCAGTTCTTC. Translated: CASSLGGGPNEQFF.

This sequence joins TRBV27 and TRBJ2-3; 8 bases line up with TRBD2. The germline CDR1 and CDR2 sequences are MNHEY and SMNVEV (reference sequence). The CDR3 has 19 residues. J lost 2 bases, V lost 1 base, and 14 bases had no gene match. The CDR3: CASSLYGLPGLGVTDTQYF. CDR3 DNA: TGTGCCAGCAGTTTATATGGATTACCGGGACTAGGAGTCACAGATACGCAGTATTTT.

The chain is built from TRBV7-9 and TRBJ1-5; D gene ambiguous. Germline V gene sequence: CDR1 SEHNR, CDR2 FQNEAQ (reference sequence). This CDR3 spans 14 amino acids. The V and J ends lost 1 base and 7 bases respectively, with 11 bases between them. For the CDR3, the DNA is TGTGCCAGCAGCTTAGGAGGGCCCAGGCAGCCCCAGCATTTT. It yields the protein CASSLGGPRQPQHF. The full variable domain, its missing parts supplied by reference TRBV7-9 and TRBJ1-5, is DTGVSQNPRHKITKRGQNVTFRCDPISEHNRLYWYRQTLGQGPEFLTYFQNEAQLEKSRLLSDRFSAERPKGSFSTLEIQRTEQGDSAMYLCASSLGGPRQPQHFGDGTRLSIL.

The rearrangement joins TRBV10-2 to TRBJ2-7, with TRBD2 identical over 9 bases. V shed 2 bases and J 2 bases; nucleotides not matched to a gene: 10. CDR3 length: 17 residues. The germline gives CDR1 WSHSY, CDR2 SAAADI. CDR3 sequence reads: CASSEPGGSGRTYEQYF. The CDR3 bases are TGCGCCAGCAGTGAGCCGGGTGGTAGCGGGAGAACCTACGAGCAGTACTTC.

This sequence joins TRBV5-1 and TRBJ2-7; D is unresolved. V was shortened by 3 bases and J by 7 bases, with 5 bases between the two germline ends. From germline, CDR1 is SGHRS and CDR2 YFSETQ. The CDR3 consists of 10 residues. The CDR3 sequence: CASSSDEQYF. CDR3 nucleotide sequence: TGCGCCAGCAGCTCTGATGAGCAGTACTTC.

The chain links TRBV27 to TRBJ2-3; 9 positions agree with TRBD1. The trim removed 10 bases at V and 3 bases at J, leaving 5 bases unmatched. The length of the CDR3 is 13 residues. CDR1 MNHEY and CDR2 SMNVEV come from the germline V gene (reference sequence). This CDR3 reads CATTGGATDTQYF. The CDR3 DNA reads TGTGCCACGACAGGGGGTGCGACAGATACGCAGTATTTT.